A selection of T cell receptor beta chains follows, all from one sample in a study of T cell repertoires in aging, cancer and after chemotherapy. TCRdb used MiXCR to reprocess the multiplex PCR reads, holding one entry per CDR3 protein. The data contain about 19,000 distinct CDR3 sequences, over 35% of them singletons. Sequencing was done on a sample of blood. Receptor source: a human donor with a solid tumor. CDR3s include the opening cysteine and the closing phenylalanine or tryptophan. The order of the fields is clone size, CDR3 length, D gene, V gene, J gene, CDR3 DNA, CDR3 protein. A D gene is named only where the DNA matches it firmly. Expanded clones get a size class; other rows say once, few or many, or leave the size out.

-	14	TRBD1	TRBV5-4	TRBJ1-4	TGTGCCAGCAGCGGCAGGGGGAATGGTGAAAAACTGTTTTTT	CASSGRGNGEKLFF
-	13	-	TRBV6-6	TRBJ2-5	TGTGCCAGCAGAGGGGCAGGACAAGAGACCCAGTACTTC	CASRGAGQETQYF
few	13	-	TRBV19	TRBJ2-7	TGTGCCAGTAGTATCGACTCTACCTACGAGCAGTACTTC	CASSIDSTYEQYF
-	15	TRBD1	TRBV7-2	TRBJ1-2	TGTGCCAGCAGCCAAAGAACAGGGGCCCTCTATGGCTATACCTTC	CASSQRTGALYGYTF
few	15	-	TRBV19	TRBJ2-5	TGTGCCAGTAGTATCGGTGGCAGGTCTGGAGAGACCCAGTACTTC	CASSIGGRSGETQYF
few	11	-	TRBV27	TRBJ2-5	TGTGCCTCGGGCACCACAGAGACCCAGTACTTC	CASGTTETQYF
-	15	-	TRBV30	TRBJ2-5	TGTGCCTGGAGTGTAGGTAGCGGTGCCCAAGAGACCCAGTACTTC	CAWSVGSGAQETQYF
-	15	TRBD1	TRBV19	TRBJ1-2	TGTGCCAGTAGTAGATGGACAGGGGGTGACTATGGCTACACCTTC	CASSRWTGGDYGYTF
-	15	-	TRBV6-4	TRBJ2-1	TGTGCCAGCAGTGACTCCCCCGGATCCACGGGTGAGCAGTTCTTC	CASSDSPGSTGEQFF
-	18	-	TRBV7-9	TRBJ2-3	TGTGCCAGCAGGGTGCCGGTTCGTAGGAACAAGAGCACAGATACGCAGTATTTT	CASRVPVRRNKSTDTQYF
few	15	TRBD2	TRBV7-6	TRBJ2-1	TGTGCCAGCAGCTTACAGGCTAGCGGGGTAAATGAGCAGTTCTTC	CASSLQASGVNEQFF
few	14	TRBD1	TRBV7-9	TRBJ2-7	TGTGCCAGCAGCCCCGGACAGGGGATCGGGGAGCAGTACTTC	CASSPGQGIGEQYF
few	11	TRBD1	TRBV6-5	TRBJ1-2	TGTGCCAGCAGGCGACAGGGCCGCTACACCTTC	CASRRQGRYTF
-	13	-	TRBV14	TRBJ2-1	TGTGCCAGCAGCCACCCCCAGTACAATGAGCAGTTCTTC	CASSHPQYNEQFF
-	15	-	TRBV5-1	TRBJ2-6	TGCGCCAGCAGCTTGGGAGGAAGCACCTCGAGGGTCCTGACTTTC	CASSLGGSTSRVLTF
medium-sized	15	-	TRBV18	TRBJ2-2	TGTGCCAGCTCAGCAACTTCGGCGGCATCCGGGGAGCTGTTTTTT	CASSATSAASGELFF
-	17	-	TRBV19	TRBJ1-6	TGTGCCAGTAGTACCCGGGGCACGACCTCCTATAATTCACCCCTCCACTTT	CASSTRGTTSYNSPLHF
once	14	-	TRBV5-1	TRBJ1-2	TGCGCCAGCAGCTTGGAGGGCGGACCCTATGGCTACACCTTC	CASSLEGGPYGYTF
-	17	TRBD2	TRBV27	TRBJ2-7	TGTGCCAGCAGTTACGTCACCGGGACTAGCGGGACCTACGAGCAGTACTTC	CASSYVTGTSGTYEQYF
-	13	-	TRBV29-1	TRBJ2-7	TGCAGCGTTGAATACGGGAGAGGCTACGAGCAGTACTTC	CSVEYGRGYEQYF
medium-sized	12	-	TRBV29-1	TRBJ2-1	TGCAGCGTTGAGCCCCGGGACAATGAGCAGTTCTTC	CSVEPRDNEQFF
-	16	-	TRBV6-5	TRBJ2-7	TGTGCCAGCAGTTACCTCAGCGTGAGAAGTACGAGTGAGCAGTACTTC	CASSYLSVRSTSEQYF
medium-sized	15	TRBD1	TRBV29-1	TRBJ2-5	TGCAGCGTTGAAAAGGGACAGGGGGCTCTAGAGACCCAGTACTTC	CSVEKGQGALETQYF
-	14	-	TRBV7-2	TRBJ2-5	TGTGCCAGCAGCTTAGTGTCGATGTTTGAGACCCAGTACTTC	CASSLVSMFETQYF
few	17	-	TRBV6-2/TRBV6-3	TRBJ2-2	TGTGCCAGCAGTTACCCAGCGGAGGCCTCGAACACCGGGGAGCTGTTTTTT	CASSYPAEASNTGELFF
few	18	-	TRBV5-4	TRBJ2-1	TGTGCCAGCAGCTCGCCGACGCTTGGGGTGGATAGTAGCAATGAGCAGTTCTTC	CASSSPTLGVDSSNEQFF
once	14	-	TRBV6-1	TRBJ2-5	TGTGCCAGCAGTGAAGCGGGGGGCCTAGAGACCCAGTACTTC	CASSEAGGLETQYF